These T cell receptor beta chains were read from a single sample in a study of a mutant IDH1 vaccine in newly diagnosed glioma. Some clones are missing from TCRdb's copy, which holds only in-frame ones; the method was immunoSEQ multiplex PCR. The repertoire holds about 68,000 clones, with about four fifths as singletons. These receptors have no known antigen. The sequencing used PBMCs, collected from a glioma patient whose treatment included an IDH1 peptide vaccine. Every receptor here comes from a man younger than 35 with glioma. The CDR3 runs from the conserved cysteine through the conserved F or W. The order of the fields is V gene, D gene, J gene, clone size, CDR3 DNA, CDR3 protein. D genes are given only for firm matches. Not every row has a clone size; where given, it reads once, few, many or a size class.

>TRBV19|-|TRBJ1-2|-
TGTGCCAGTAGTATCGTTCAGGGTTGGGGTGCGAACTATGGCTACACCTTC
CASSIVQGWGANYGYTF
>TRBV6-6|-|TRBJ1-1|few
TGTGCCAGCAGTTACTCGGCGGTAAATATGAACACTGAAGCTTTCTTT
CASSYSAVNMNTEAFF
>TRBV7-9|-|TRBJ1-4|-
TGTGCCAGCCAACGACGGGGTGTCGATGAAAAACTGTTTTTT
CASQRRGVDEKLFF
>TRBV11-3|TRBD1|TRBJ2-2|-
TGTGCCAGCAGACAGGGGGCGAACACCGGGGAGCTGTTTTTT
CASRQGANTGELFF
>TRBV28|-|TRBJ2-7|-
TGTGCCAGCAGTTTATTTCGCGCCAGGGGTGAGCAGTACTTC
CASSLFRARGEQYF
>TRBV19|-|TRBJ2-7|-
TGTGCCAGTAGTATAGATGACAGTTCCTACGAGCAGTACTTC
CASSIDDSSYEQYF
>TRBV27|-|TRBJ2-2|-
TGTGCCAGCAGTTTATTGCGTCGTGGGACCTCAACGAGGACCGGGGAGCTGTTTTTT
CASSLLRRGTSTRTGELFF
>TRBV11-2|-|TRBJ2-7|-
TGTGCCAGCAGCTTTGACGGTATCTACGAGCAGTACTTC
CASSFDGIYEQYF
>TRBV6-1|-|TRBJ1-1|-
TGTGCCAGCAGTGAAAGCCGCACTGAAGCTTTCTTT
CASSESRTEAFF
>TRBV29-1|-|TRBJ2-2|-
TGCAGCTCCAGGGGGGCGGCCGGGGAGCTGTTTTTT
CSSRGAAGELFF
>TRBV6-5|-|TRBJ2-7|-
TGTGCCAGCAGTAATGTCCGCGAGCAGTACTTC
CASSNVREQYF